The clone carrying this T cell receptor (beta chain) has a handful of counts. Method: immunoSEQ multiplex PCR; TCRdb's copy keeps in-frame clones and lacks some. Of 310,000 or so clones listed, around 88% were seen once; the top ten hold around 1.5%. This record comes from a study of blood T cell repertoires in COVID-19. Trimming shortened V by 3 bases and J by 4 bases, and 12 bases separated the two germline ends. Germline CDR1 MNHNS, CDR2 SASEGT. There are 14 residues in the CDR3. This chain connects TRBV6-1 to TRBJ1-2; D remains ambiguous. The TCR sequence derives from a woman aged 45-65 years with acute or convalescent COVID-19. Input material: peripheral blood. The CDR3 is CASSESQVPYGYTF. CDR3 coding DNA: TGTGCCAGCAGTGAGTCCCAGGTACCCTATGGCTACACCTTC.